This T cell receptor beta chain was retrieved from a study of CD8+ T cells in alopecia areata. Study-level background: Treated patients swallowed 5 to 10 mg of oral tofacitinib twice daily.

Treatment of the sample: oral pan-JAK inhibitor, 5-10 mg twice daily. As part of sample collection, lesional scalp punch biopsies and peripheral blood were taken from alopecia areata patients. Germline-derived CDR1 and CDR2 are SGDLS and YYNGEE. This CDR3 is built from 17 residues. Losses at the gene ends were 3 bases for V and 2 bases for J; bases not matched to a gene: 9. RNA, once extracted, was reverse transcribed into cDNA for use as the sequencing template. Profiling relied on immunoSEQ multiplex PCR, and the TCRdb table lists in-frame clones only, not all of them. The repertoire holds around 300,000 clones, approximately 60% seen once, with 0.9% to 0.95% in the top ten.

The chain has TRBV9 and TRBJ2-3, with 10 bases fitting TRBD1. The source is a human donor with alopecia areata. Specimen: CD4+ T cells sorted from blood, collected around week 53, from a patient treated with tofacitinib. The CDR3: CASSAGQGTHSTDTQYF. CDR3 nucleotides: TGTGCCAGCAGCGCGGGACAGGGGACACATTCCACAGATACGCAGTATTTT.